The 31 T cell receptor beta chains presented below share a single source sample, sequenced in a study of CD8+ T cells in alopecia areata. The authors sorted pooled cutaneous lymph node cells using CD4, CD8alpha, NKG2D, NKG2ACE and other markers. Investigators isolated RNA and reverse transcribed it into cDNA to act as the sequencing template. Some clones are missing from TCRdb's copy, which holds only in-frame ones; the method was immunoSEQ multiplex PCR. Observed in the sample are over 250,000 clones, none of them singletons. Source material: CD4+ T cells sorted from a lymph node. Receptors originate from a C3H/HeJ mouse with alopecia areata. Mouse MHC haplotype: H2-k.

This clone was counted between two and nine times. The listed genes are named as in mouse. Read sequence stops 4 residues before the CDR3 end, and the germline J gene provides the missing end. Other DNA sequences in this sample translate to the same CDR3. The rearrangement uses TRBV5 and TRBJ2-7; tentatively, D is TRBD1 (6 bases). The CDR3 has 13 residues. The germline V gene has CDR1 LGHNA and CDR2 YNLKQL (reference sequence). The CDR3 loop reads CASSQDRGDEQYF. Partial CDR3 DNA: TGTGCCAGCAGCCAAGACAGGGGAGAT.

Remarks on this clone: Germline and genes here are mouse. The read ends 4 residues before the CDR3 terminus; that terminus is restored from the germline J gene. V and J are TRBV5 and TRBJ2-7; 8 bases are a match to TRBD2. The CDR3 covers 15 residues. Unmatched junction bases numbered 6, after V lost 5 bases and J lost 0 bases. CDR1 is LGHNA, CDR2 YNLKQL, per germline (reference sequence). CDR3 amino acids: CASSSHWGSSYEQYF. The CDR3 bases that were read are TGTGCCAGCAGCTCCCACTGGGGGAGCTCCTAT.

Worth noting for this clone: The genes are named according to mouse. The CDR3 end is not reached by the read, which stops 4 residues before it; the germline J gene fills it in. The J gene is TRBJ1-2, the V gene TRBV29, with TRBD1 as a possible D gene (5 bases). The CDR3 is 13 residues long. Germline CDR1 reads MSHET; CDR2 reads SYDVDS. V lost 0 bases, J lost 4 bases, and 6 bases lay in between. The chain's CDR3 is CASSLSQGSDYTF. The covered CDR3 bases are TGTGCTAGCAGTTTATCTCAGGGCTCC.

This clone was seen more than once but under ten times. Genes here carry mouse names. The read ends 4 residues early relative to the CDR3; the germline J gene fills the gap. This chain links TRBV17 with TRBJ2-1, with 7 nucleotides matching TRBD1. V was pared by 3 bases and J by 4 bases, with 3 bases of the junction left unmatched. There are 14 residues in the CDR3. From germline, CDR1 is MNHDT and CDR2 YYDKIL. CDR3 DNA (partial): TGTGCTAGCAGTAGCCAGGGGGTATATGCT. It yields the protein CASSSQGVYA. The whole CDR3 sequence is CASSSQGVYAEQFF. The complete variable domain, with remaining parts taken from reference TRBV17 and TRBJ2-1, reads DTTVKQNPRYKLARVGKPVNLICSQTMNHDTMYWYQKKPNQAPKLLLFYYDKILNREADTFEKFQSSRPNNSFCSLYIGSAGLEYSAMYLCASSSQGVYAEQFFGPGTRLTVL.

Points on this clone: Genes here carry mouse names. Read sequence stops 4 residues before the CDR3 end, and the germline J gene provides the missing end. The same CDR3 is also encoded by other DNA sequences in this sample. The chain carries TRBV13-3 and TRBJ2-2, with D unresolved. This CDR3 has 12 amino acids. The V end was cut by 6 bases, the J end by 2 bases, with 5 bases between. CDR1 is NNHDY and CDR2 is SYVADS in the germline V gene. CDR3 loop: CASTRNTGQLYF. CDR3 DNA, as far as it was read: TGTGCCAGCACCAGGAACACCGGG.

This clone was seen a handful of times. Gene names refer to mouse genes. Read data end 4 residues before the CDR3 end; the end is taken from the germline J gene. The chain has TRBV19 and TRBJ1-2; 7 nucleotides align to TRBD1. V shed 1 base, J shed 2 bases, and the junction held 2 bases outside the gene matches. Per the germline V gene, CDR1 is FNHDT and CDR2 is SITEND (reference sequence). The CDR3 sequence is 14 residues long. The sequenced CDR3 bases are TGTGCCAGCAGTATACCAGGGGGGAACTCC. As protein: CASSIPGGNS. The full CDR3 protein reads CASSIPGGNSDYTF.

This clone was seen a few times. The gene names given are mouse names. CDR3 sequence reads: CASSDGDRYEQYF. The covered CDR3 bases are TGTGCCAGCAGTGATGGGGACAGATAT. The V call is TRBV13-3, the J call TRBJ2-7; 7 bases fit TRBD1. The sequence runs out 4 residues before the end of the CDR3; the remainder is reconstructed from the germline J gene. This CDR3 has 13 amino acids. The germline V gene has CDR1 NNHDY and CDR2 SYVADS.

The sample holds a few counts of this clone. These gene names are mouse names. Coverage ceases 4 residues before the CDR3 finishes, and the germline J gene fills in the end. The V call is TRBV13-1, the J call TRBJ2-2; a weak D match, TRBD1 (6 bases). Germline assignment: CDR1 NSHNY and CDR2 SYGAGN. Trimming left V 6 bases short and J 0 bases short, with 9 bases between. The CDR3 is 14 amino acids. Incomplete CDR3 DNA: TGTGCCAGCAAGGACAGTGCAAACACCGGG. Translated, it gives CASKDSANTG. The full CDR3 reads CASKDSANTGQLYF.

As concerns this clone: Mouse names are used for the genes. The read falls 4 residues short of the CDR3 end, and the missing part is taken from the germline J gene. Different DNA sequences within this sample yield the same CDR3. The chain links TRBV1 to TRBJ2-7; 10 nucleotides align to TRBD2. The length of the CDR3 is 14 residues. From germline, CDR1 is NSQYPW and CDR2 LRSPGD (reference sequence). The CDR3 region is CTCSAGDWGYEQYF. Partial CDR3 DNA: TGCACCTGCAGTGCAGGGGACTGGGGTTAT. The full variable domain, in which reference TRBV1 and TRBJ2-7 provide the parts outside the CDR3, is VTLLEQNPRWRLVPRGQAVNLRCILKNSQYPWMSWYQQDLQKQLQWLFTLRSPGDKEVKSLPGADYLATRVTDTELRLQVANMSQGRTLYCTCSAGDWGYEQYFGPGTRLTVL.

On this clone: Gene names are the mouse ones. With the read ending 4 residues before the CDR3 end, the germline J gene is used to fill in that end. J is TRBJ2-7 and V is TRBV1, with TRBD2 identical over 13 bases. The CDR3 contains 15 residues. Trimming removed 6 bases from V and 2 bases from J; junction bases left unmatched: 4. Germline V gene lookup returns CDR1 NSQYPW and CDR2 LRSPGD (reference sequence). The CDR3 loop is CTCRGTGGGPYEQYF. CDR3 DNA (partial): TGCACCTGCAGGGGGACTGGGGGGGGACCCTAT.

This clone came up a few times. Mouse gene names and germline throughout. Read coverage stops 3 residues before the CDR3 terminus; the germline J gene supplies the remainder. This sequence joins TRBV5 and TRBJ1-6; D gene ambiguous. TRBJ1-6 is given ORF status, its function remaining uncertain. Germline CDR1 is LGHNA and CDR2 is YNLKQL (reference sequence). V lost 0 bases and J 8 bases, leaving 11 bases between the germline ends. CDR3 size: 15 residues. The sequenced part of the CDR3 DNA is TGTGCCAGCAGCCAAGATCAGGATATTGATTCGCCC. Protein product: CASSQDQDIDSP. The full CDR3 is CASSQDQDIDSPLYF.

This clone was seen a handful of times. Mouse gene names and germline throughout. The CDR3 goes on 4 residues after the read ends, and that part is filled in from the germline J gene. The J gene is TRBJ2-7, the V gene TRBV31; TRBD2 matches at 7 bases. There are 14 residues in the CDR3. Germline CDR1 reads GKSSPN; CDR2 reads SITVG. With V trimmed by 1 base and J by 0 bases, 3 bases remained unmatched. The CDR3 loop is CAWSPTGASYEQYF. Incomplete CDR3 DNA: TGTGCCTGGAGTCCCACTGGGGCCTCCTAT.

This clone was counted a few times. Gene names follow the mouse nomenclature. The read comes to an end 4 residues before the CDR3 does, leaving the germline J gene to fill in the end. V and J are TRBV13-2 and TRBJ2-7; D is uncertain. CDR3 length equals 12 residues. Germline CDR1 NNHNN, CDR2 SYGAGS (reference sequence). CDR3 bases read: TGTGCCAGCGGTGACGGCTGGTAT. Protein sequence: CASGDGWY. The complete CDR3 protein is CASGDGWYEQYF.

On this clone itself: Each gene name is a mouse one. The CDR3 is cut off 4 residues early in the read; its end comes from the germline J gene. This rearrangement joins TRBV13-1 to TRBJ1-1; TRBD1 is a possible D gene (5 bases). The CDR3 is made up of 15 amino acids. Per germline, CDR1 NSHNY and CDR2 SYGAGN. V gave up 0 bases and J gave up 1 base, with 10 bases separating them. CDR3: CASSDGRGGNTEVFF. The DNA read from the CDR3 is TGTGCCAGCAGTGATGGGAGGGGAGGAAACACA.

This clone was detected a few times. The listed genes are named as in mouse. CDR3 sequence reads: CASGQLGSAETLYF. The CDR3 bases that were read are TGTGCCAGCGGTCAACTGGGTAGTGCAGAA. The chain carries TRBV13-2 and TRBJ2-3; D may be TRBD2 (6 bases). The CDR3 goes on 4 residues after the read ends, and that part is filled in from the germline J gene. Germline lookup yields CDR1 NNHNN and CDR2 SYGAGS (reference sequence). Trimming took off 4 bases at V and 0 bases at J, with 9 bases between the two ends. The CDR3 runs 14 residues.

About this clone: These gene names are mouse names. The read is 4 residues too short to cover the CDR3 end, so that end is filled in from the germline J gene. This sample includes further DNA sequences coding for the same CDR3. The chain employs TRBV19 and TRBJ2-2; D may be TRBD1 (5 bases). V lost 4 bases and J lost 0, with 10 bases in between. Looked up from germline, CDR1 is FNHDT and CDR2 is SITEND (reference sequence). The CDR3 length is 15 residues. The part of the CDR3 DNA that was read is TGTGCCAGCAGTCCCCGACAGACAAACACCGGG. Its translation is CASSPRQTNTG. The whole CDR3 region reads CASSPRQTNTGQLYF.

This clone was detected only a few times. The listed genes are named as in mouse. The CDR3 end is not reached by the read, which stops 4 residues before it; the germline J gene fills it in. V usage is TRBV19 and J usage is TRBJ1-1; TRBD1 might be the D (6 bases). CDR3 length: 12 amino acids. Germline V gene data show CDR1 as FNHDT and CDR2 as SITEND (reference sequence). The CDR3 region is CASSKQGTEVFF. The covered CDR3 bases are TGTGCCAGCAGTAAACAGGGTACA.

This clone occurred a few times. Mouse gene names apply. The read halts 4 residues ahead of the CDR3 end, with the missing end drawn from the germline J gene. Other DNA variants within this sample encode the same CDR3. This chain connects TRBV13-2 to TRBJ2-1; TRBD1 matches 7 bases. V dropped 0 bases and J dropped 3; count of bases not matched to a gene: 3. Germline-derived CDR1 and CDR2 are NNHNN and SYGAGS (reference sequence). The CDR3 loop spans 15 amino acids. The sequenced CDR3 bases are TGTGCCAGCGGTGATGCGGCAGGGGGCTATGCT. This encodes CASGDAAGGYA. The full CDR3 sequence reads CASGDAAGGYAEQFF.

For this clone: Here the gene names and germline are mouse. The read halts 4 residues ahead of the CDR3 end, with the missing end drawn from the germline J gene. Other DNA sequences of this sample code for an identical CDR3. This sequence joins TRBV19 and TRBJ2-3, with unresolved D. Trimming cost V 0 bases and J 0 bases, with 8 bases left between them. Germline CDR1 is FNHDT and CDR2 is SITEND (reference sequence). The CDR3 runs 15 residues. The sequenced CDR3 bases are TGTGCCAGCAGTATAGAGGGTTCTAGTGCAGAA. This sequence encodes CASSIEGSSAE. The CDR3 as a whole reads CASSIEGSSAETLYF. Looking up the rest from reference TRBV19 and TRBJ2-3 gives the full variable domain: GGIITQTPKFLIGQEGQKLTLKCQQNFNHDTMYWYRQDSGKGLRLIYYSITENDLQKGDLSEGYDASREKKSSFSLTVTSAQKNEMAVFLCASSIEGSSAETLYFGSGTRLTVL.

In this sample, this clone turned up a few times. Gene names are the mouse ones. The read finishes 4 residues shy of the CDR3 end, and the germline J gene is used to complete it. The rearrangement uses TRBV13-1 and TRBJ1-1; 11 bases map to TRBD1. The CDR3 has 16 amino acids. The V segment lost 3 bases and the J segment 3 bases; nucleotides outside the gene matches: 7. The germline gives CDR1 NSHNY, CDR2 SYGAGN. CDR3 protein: CASSGRTGGWYTEVFF. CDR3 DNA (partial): TGTGCCAGCAGTGGGAGGACAGGGGGCTGGTACACA.

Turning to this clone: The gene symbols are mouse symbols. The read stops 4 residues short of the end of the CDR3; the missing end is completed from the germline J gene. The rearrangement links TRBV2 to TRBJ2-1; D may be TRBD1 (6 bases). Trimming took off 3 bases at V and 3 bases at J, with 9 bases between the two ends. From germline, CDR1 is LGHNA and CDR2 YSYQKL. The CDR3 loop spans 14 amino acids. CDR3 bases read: TGTGCCAGCAGCCAGGGACACCCCTATGCT. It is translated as CASSQGHPYA. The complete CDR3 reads CASSQGHPYAEQFF.

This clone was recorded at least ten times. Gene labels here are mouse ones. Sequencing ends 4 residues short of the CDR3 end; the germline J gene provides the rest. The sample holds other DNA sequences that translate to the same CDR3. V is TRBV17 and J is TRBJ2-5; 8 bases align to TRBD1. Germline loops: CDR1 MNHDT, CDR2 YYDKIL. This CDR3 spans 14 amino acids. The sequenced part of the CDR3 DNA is TGTGCTAGCAGTAGAGGCCAGGGGGCTGAC. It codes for CASSRGQGAD. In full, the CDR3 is CASSRGQGADTQYF.

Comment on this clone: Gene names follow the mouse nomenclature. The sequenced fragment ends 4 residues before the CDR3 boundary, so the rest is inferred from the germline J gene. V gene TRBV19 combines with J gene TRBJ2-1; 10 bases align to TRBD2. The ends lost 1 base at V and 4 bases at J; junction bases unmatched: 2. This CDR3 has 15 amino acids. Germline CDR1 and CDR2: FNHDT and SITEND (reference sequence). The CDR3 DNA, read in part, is TGTGCCAGCAGTATACCGGACTGGGGGTATGCT. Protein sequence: CASSIPDWGYA. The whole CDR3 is CASSIPDWGYAEQFF.

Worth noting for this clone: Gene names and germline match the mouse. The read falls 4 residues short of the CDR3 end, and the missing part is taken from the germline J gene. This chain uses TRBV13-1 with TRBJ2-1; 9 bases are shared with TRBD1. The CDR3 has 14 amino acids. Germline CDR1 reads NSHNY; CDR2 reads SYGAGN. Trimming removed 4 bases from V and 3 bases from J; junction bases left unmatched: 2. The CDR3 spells CASSWTGVYAEQFF. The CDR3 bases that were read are TGTGCCAGCAGTTGGACAGGGGTCTATGCT.

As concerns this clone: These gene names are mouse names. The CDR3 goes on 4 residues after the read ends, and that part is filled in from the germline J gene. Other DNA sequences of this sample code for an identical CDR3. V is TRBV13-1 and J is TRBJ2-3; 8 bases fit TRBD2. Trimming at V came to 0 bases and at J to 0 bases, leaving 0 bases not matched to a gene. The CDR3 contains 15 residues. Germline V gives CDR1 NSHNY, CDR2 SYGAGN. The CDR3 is CASSDGGGSAETLYF. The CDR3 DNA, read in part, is TGTGCCAGCAGTGATGGGGGGGGCAGTGCAGAA.

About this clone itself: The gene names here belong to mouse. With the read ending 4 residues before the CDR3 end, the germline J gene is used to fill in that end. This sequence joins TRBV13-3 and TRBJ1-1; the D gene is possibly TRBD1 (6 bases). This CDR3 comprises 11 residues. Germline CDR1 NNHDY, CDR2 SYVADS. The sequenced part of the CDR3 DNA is TGTGCCAGCAGGGGGACAACA. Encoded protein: CASRGTT. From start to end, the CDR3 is CASRGTTEVFF.

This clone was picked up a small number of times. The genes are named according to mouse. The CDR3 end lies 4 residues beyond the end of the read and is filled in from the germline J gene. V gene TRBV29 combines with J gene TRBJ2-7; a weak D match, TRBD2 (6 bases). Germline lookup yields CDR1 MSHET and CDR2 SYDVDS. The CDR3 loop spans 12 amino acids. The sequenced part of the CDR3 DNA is TGTGCTAACCCGGGACTCCCTTAT. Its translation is CANPGLPY. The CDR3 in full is CANPGLPYEQYF.

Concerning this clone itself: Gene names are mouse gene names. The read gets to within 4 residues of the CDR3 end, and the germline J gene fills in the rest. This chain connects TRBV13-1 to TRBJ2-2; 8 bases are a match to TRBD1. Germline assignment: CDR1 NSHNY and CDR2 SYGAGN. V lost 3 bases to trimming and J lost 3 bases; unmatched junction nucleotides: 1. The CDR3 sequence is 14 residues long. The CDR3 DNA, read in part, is TGTGCCAGCAGTGCACAGGGGGACACCGGG. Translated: CASSAQGDTG. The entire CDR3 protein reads CASSAQGDTGQLYF.

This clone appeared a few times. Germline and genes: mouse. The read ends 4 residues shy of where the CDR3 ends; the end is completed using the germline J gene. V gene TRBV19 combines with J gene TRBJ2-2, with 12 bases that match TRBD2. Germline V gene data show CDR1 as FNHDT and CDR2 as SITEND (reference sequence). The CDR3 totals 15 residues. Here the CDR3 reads CASSETGGAVGQLYF. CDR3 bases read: TGTGCCAGCAGTGAGACTGGGGGGGCGGTCGGG.

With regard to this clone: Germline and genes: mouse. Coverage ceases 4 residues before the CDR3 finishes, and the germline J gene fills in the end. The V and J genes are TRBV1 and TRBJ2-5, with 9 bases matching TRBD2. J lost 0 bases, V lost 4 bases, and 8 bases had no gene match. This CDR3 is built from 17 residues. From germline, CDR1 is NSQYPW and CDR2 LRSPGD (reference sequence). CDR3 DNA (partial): TGCACCTGCAGTGACCCCCGACTGGGGGAAAACCAAGAC. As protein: CTCSDPRLGENQD. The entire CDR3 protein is CTCSDPRLGENQDTQYF.

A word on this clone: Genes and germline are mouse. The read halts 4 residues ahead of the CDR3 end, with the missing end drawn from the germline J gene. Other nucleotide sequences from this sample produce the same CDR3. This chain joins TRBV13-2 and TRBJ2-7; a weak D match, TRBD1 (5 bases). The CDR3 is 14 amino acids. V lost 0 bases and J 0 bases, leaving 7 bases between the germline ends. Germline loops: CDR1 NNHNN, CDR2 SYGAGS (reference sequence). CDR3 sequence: CASGDADNSYEQYF. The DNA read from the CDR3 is TGTGCCAGCGGTGATGCGGACAACTCCTAT.